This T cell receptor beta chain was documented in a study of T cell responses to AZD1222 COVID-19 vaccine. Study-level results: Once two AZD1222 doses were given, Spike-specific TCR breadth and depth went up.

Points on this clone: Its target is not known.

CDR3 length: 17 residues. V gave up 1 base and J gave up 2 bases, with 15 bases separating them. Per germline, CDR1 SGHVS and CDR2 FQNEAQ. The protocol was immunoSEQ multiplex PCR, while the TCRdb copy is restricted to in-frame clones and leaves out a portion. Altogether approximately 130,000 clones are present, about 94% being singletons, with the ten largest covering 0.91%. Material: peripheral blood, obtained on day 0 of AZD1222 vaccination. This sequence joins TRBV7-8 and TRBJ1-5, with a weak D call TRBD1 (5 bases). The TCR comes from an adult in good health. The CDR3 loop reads CASSLVWGGEGNQPQHF. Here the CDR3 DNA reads TGTGCCAGCAGCTTAGTGTGGGGAGGGGAAGGCAATCAGCCCCAGCATTTT.